Following are 18 T cell receptor beta chains from one sample sequenced in a study of blood T cell repertoires in COVID-19. Profiling relied on immunoSEQ multiplex PCR, and the TCRdb table lists in-frame clones only, not all of them. The sample lists under 130,000 clones, approximately 86% occurring once. Source material: peripheral blood. These receptors all come from a human donor in a cohort sampled during active COVID-19.

The count of this clone is one. This chain links TRBV18 with TRBJ2-7; 10 bases are a match to TRBD1. Germline CDR1 is KGHSH and CDR2 is LQKENI. J was trimmed by 6 bases and V by 5 bases; bases with no gene match: 13. The CDR3 extends over 16 amino acids. The DNA of the CDR3 is TGTGCCAGCTCATCGTTGAGCTACGGACAGGGGGGCGAGCAGTACTTC. Protein: CASSSLSYGQGGEQYF.

The CDR3 is CASSYRTSGRYTQYF. The CDR3 DNA sequence: TGTGCCAGCAGTTACCGGACTAGCGGGAGGTATACGCAGTATTTT. This chain joins TRBV5-6 and TRBJ2-3; 14 bases agree with TRBD2. There are 15 residues in the CDR3. Germline CDR1 reads SGHDT; CDR2 reads YYEEEE. V was pared by 5 bases and J by 7 bases, with 6 bases of the junction left unmatched.

The rearrangement joins TRBV19 to TRBJ1-2, with a weak D call TRBD1 (6 bases). The CDR3 has 15 residues. Germline V lookup: CDR1 LNHDA, CDR2 SQIVND (reference sequence). The germline V and J ends were trimmed by 3 bases and 2 bases, with 13 bases remaining between them. The CDR3, as DNA: TGTGCCAGTAGTATCCGGGACACCGTCAACTATGGCTACACCTTC. The encoded protein is CASSIRDTVNYGYTF.

This sequence joins TRBV3-1 (or the pseudogene TRBV3-2) and TRBJ1-1, with 8 bases that match TRBD1. With 4 bases clipped from V and 4 bases from J, the junction kept 8 bases outside the gene matches. Germline V gives CDR1 LGHDT, CDR2 YNNKEL (reference sequence). The CDR3 loop spans 15 amino acids. The CDR3 loop reads CASSRKQGVGTEAFF. The CDR3 coding sequence is TGTGCCAGCAGCCGGAAACAGGGGGTGGGCACTGAAGCTTTCTTT.

The chain couples TRBV19 to TRBJ1-1, with D possibly matching TRBD1 (6 bases). This CDR3 comprises 15 residues. CDR1 is LNHDA, CDR2 SQIVND, per germline (reference sequence). Trimming cost V 3 bases and J 5 bases, with 16 bases left between them. The CDR3 region is CASSIRGASGTEAFF. The CDR3 DNA reads as TGTGCCAGTAGTATCCGGGGGGCTTCGGGGACTGAAGCTTTCTTT.

The chain has TRBV5-6 and TRBJ1-5, with D maybe TRBD1 (6 bases). Germline-derived CDR1 and CDR2 are SGHDT and YYEEEE. This CDR3 is built from 13 residues. V shed 5 bases and J shed 9 bases, with 15 bases lying between them. The CDR3 coding sequence is TGTGCCAGCAGTCTCAGGGGACCGGGGCCCCAGCATTTT. Protein: CASSLRGPGPQHF.

The rearrangement joins TRBV29-1 to TRBJ1-2; D is ambiguous. V lost 0 bases to trimming and J lost 5 bases, with 7 bases between them. There are 12 residues in the CDR3. Germline V CDR1 and CDR2: SQVTM, ANQGSEA. The CDR3 nucleotides are TGCAGCGTTGAAGACACGGGGTATGGCTACACCTTC. This encodes CSVEDTGYGYTF.

As regards this clone: The junction does not match germline at one end; this may be a read error. CDR3 sequence (DNA): TGTGCCAGCCGTGAAGAGCCTGCAGGTTACAATGAGCAGTTCTTC. Protein product: CASREEPAGYNEQFF. J is TRBJ2-1 and V is TRBV6-4, with D uncertain. CDR3 size: 15 residues. The germline V gene has CDR1 MRHNA and CDR2 SNTAGT.

The V and J genes are TRBV19 and TRBJ1-2; no reliable D call. Germline V lookup: CDR1 LNHDA, CDR2 SQIVND (reference sequence). The V end lost 5 bases, the J end lost 6 bases, and 13 bases lay between the germline ends. CDR3 length equals 13 residues. In DNA form, the CDR3 reads TGTGCCAGTAGTGAGGGCGCGGAGGATGGCTACACCTTC. Translation: CASSEGAEDGYTF.

V and J are TRBV28 and TRBJ1-1; the D is unclear. Trimming took 5 bases from V and 6 from J, leaving 13 bases between them. Germline lookup yields CDR1 MDHEN and CDR2 SYDVKM. The CDR3 sequence is 13 residues long. The CDR3 nucleotides are TGTGCCAGCAGTCTCCCGTGGAGGGCTGAAGCTTTCTTT. Protein product: CASSLPWRAEAFF.

The chain joins TRBV12-3 or TRBV12-4 to TRBJ1-1; 8 bases fit TRBD1. The CDR3 is 11 residues long. V was clipped by 5 bases and J by 7 bases; unmatched bases: 0. CDR3 bases: TGTGCCAGCAGTGGACAGGGTGAAGCTTTCTTT. Amino acid sequence: CASSGQGEAFF.

The chain links TRBV27 to TRBJ2-3; TRBD2 matches at 8 bases. CDR3 length equals 13 residues. Trimming removed 7 bases from V and 6 bases from J; junction bases left unmatched: 6. Germline values: CDR1 MNHEY, CDR2 SMNVEV (reference sequence). The CDR3: CASTGRAGDTQYF. CDR3 nucleotide sequence: TGTGCCAGCACCGGGAGGGCCGGGGATACGCAGTATTTT.

The CDR3 is CASSTRQGVYGYTF. The DNA for the CDR3 is TGTGCCAGCAGCACCCGACAGGGTGTCTATGGCTACACCTTC. The chain recombines TRBV9 with TRBJ1-2, with 7 nucleotides matching TRBD1. Germline trimming cut 4 bases from V and 4 bases from J; bases unmatched to any gene: 7. The germline gives CDR1 SGDLS, CDR2 YYNGEE. This CDR3 is built from 14 residues.

The chain has TRBV5-1 and TRBJ2-1; D may be TRBD1 (6 bases). Per germline, CDR1 SGHRS and CDR2 YFSETQ. The CDR3 extends over 16 amino acids. Trimming took 0 bases from V and 2 from J, leaving 12 bases between them. The CDR3 is CASSLATGSAYNEQFF. The CDR3 nucleotides are TGCGCCAGCAGCTTGGCCACAGGGAGCGCCTACAATGAGCAGTTCTTC. The full variable domain, completed using reference TRBV5-1 and TRBJ2-1, is KAGVTQTPRYLIKTRGQQVTLSCSPISGHRSVSWYQQTPGQGLQFLFEYFSETQRNKGNFPGRFSGRQFSNSRSEMNVSTLELGDSALYLCASSLATGSAYNEQFFGPGTRLTVL.

The V gene is TRBV5-1, the J gene TRBJ2-3, with 8 bases matching TRBD2. The ends lost 6 bases at V and 3 bases at J; junction bases unmatched: 9. The CDR3 loop spans 15 amino acids. Germline CDR1 and CDR2: SGHRS and YFSETQ. As DNA, the CDR3 is TGCGCCAGCAACCCCGGGACTAGTTGGACAGATACGCAGTATTTT. Amino acids: CASNPGTSWTDTQYF.

The rearrangement joins TRBV4-1 to TRBJ2-5, with a weak D call TRBD1 (6 bases). Germline CDR1 reads MGHRA; CDR2 reads YSYEKL. V lost 0 bases and J lost 2, with 10 bases in between. The CDR3 has 15 amino acids. CDR3 region: CASSQERGRQETQYF. CDR3 nucleotide sequence: TGCGCCAGCAGCCAAGAGAGGGGGAGACAAGAGACCCAGTACTTC.

V usage is TRBV28 and J usage is TRBJ2-1, with 9 bases matching TRBD2. Germline CDR1 is MDHEN and CDR2 is SYDVKM. Trimming at V came to 7 bases and at J to 3 bases, leaving 10 bases not matched to a gene. This CDR3 is built from 16 residues. The CDR3, as DNA: TGTGCCAGCATCTGGGGTAGCGGGGGCAACTACAATGAGCAGTTCTTC. Protein product: CASIWGSGGNYNEQFF.

The V and J genes are TRBV10-1 and TRBJ1-4; TRBD1 agrees at 11 bases. Trimming removed 9 bases from V and 0 bases from J; junction bases left unmatched: 12. This CDR3 is 18 amino acids long. Germline V gene sequence: CDR1 WNHNN, CDR2 SYGVQD (reference sequence). The CDR3 sequence: CASRRGTGGPSTNEKLFF. CDR3 nucleotides: TGCGCCAGTCGGAGGGGGACAGGGGGACCCTCAACTAATGAAAAACTGTTTTTT.